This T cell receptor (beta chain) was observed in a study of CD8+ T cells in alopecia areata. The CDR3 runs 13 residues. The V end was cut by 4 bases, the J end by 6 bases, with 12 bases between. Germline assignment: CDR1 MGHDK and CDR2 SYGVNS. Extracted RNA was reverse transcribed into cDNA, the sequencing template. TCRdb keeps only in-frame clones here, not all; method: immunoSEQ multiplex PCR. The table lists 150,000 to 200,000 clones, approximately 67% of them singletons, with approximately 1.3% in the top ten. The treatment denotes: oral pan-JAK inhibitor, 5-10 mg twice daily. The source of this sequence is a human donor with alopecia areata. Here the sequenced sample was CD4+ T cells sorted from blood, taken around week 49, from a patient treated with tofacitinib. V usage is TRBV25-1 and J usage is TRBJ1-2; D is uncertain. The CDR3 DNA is TGTGCCAGCAGTGCCGATTCAGTGGATGGCTACACCTTC. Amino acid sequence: CASSADSVDGYTF.